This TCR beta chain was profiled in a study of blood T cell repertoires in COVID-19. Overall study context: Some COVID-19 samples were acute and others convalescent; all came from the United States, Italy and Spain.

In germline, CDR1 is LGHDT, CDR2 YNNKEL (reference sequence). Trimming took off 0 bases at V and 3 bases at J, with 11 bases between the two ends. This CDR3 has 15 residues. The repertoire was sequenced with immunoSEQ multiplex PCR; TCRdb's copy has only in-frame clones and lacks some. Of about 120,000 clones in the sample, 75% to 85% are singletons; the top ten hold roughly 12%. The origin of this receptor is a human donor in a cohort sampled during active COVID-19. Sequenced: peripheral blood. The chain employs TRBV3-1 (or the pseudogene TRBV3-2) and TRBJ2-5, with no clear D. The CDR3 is CASSQEHSRKETQYF. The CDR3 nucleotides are TGTGCCAGCAGCCAAGAGCATAGCCGGAAAGAGACCCAGTACTTC.